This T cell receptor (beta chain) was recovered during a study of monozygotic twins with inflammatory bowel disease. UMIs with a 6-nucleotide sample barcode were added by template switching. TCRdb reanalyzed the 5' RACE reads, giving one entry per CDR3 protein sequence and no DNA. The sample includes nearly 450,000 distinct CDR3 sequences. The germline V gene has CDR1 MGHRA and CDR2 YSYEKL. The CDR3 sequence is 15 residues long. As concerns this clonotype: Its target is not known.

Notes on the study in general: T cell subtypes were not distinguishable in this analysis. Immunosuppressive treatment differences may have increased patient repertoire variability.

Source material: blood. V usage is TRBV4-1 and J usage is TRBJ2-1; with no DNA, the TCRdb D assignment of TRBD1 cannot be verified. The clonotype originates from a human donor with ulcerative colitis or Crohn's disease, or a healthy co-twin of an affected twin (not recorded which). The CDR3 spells CASRETQASYNEQFF.